These 29 T cell receptor beta chains were sequenced from one sample in a study of OX40 agonist ivuxolimab in advanced cancers. TCRdb's copy holds only in-frame clones and misses some; the assay was immunoSEQ multiplex PCR. The sample records 30,000 to 40,000 clones, 92% being singletons. The material was CD4+ or CD8+ T cells sorted from blood, obtained in a trial of the OX40 agonist ivuxolimab. The receptors stem from an adult with an advanced solid tumor such as melanoma, head and neck, liver or kidney cancer.

This clone was observed once. The CDR3 nucleotides are TGTGCCAGCAGCGAGGGTACTGAAGCTTTCTTT. Translation: CASSEGTEAFF. The rearrangement joins TRBV7-6 to TRBJ1-1; D gene ambiguous. The CDR3 extends over 11 amino acids. Between the trimmed V and J ends, which lost 5 bases and 5 bases, there was a span of 6 bases. Germline loops: CDR1 SGHVS, CDR2 FNYEAQ.

This clone was counted between two and nine times. J is TRBJ2-1 and V is TRBV9, with 9 bases that match TRBD1. Germline CDR1 and CDR2: SGDLS and YYNGEE. J gave up 7 bases and V 0 bases, and 5 bases lay outside the gene matches. The length of the CDR3 is 15 residues. CDR3 protein: CASSVGGGQGNEQFF. The CDR3 nucleotides read TGTGCCAGCAGCGTAGGTGGTGGACAGGGGAATGAGCAGTTCTTC. Full variable domain (outside the CDR3, taken from reference TRBV9 and TRBJ2-1): DSGVTQTPKHLITATGQRVTLRCSPRSGDLSVYWYQQSLDQGLQFLIQYYNGEERAKGNILERFSAQQFPDLHSELNLSSLELGDSALYFCASSVGGGQGNEQFFGPGTRLTVL.

The chain recombines TRBV28 with TRBJ2-7; D is unresolved. This CDR3 contains 15 residues. In germline, CDR1 is MDHEN, CDR2 SYDVKM. Trimming took off 2 bases at V and 1 base at J, with 12 bases between the two ends. The CDR3 loop reads CASSLVAAPSYEQYF. The CDR3 nucleotides read TGTGCCAGCAGTTTAGTGGCAGCACCGTCCTACGAGCAGTACTTC.

This CDR3 reads CASSLRDRRDYEQYF. The CDR3 DNA sequence: TGTGCCAGCAGCCTTAGGGACCGTAGAGACTACGAGCAGTACTTC. The rearrangement joins TRBV9 to TRBJ2-7; D possibly matches TRBD1 or TRBD2 (5 bases each). The CDR3 is 15 amino acids. Germline V CDR1 and CDR2: SGDLS, YYNGEE. V shed 4 bases and J shed 3 bases, with 17 bases lying between them. The complete variable domain, with remaining parts taken from reference TRBV9 and TRBJ2-7, reads DSGVTQTPKHLITATGQRVTLRCSPRSGDLSVYWYQQSLDQGLQFLIQYYNGEERAKGNILERFSAQQFPDLHSELNLSSLELGDSALYFCASSLRDRRDYEQYFGPGTRLTVT.

This chain joins TRBV2 and TRBJ1-2; 7 positions agree with TRBD1. Losses at the gene ends were 10 bases for V and 8 bases for J; bases not matched to a gene: 22. This CDR3 is 16 amino acids long. CDR1 SNHLY and CDR2 FYNNEI come from the germline V gene. CDR3: CATLEVGGVRRGGYTF. Written as DNA, the CDR3 is TGTGCCACCCTCGAGGTAGGGGGCGTCCGAAGAGGGGGCTACACCTTC.

This clone was recorded once. The chain is built from TRBV7-8 and TRBJ1-2, with D possibly TRBD1 on 5 matching bases. This CDR3 contains 15 residues. V was pared by 2 bases and J by 1 base, with 11 bases between. CDR1 and CDR2 (germline): SGHVS, FQNEAQ. CDR3 sequence (DNA): TGTGCCAGCAGCTTATCGGCAGGGATTAACTATGGCTACACCTTC. Protein sequence: CASSLSAGINYGYTF. Full variable domain (rest looked up from reference TRBV7-8 and TRBJ1-2): GAGVSQSPRYKVAKRGQDVALRCDPISGHVSLFWYQQALGQGPEFLTYFQNEAQLDKSGLPSDRFFAERPEGSVSTLKIQRTQQEDSAVYLCASSLSAGINYGYTFGSGTRLTVV.

This chain links TRBV13 with TRBJ2-1; a possible D gene is TRBD1 (6 bases). The CDR3 extends over 14 amino acids. From germline, CDR1 is PRHDT and CDR2 FYEKMQ (reference sequence). The ends were cut back, 5 bases at V and 5 bases at J, with 13 bases in the middle. The CDR3 protein is CASSLRQDHNEQFF. CDR3 bases: TGTGCCAGCAGCCTAAGACAGGACCACAATGAGCAGTTCTTC.

V is TRBV7-9 and J is TRBJ2-1; D is unclear. V was pared by 6 bases and J by 15 bases, with 18 bases between. The CDR3 contains 12 residues. Germline-derived CDR1 and CDR2 are SEHNR and FQNEAQ (reference sequence). CDR3 DNA sequence: TGTGCCAGCAGTTATTCCGCAGTAAACCGGTTCTTC. Translated, it gives CASSYSAVNRFF.

The V call is TRBV28, the J call TRBJ1-2; D is ambiguous. Trimming took 3 bases from V and 5 from J, leaving 10 bases between them. The germline V gene encodes CDR1 MDHEN and CDR2 SYDVKM. The CDR3 has 13 residues. As DNA, the CDR3 is TGTGCCAGCAGTTTGCTGGCTGGATATGGCTACACCTTC. Its protein is CASSLLAGYGYTF.

This chain links TRBV30 with TRBJ2-7; D not certain. Germline loops: CDR1 GTSNPN, CDR2 SVGIG (reference sequence). Trimming took off 3 bases at V and 0 bases at J, with 9 bases between the two ends. The CDR3 runs to 13 residues. Here the CDR3 DNA reads TGTGCCTGGAGCTTTGGCCCCTCCTACGAGCAGTACTTC. Amino acid sequence: CAWSFGPSYEQYF.

This chain uses TRBV27 with TRBJ2-5; D is unclear. CDR1 is MNHEY, CDR2 SMNVEV, per germline (reference sequence). V dropped 1 base and J dropped 5 bases, with 8 bases sitting between them. The CDR3 contains 13 residues. Here the CDR3 reads CASSLYFGETQYF. The CDR3 bases are TGTGCCAGCAGTTTATATTTCGGGGAGACCCAGTACTTC.

The rearrangement links TRBV6-6 to TRBJ2-7; D possibly corresponds to TRBD2 (7 bases). The germline V and J ends were trimmed by 3 bases and 3 bases, with 15 bases remaining between them. CDR1 MNHNY and CDR2 SVGAGI come from the germline V gene (reference sequence). CDR3 size: 15 residues. CDR3 bases: TGTGCCAGCAGTTATCCGGGGGGCCCTGGCTACGAGCAGTACTTC. It yields the protein CASSYPGGPGYEQYF.

The rearrangement joins TRBV9 to TRBJ2-3, with D possibly being TRBD1 (5 bases). The V gene's germline CDR1 is SGDLS and CDR2 YYNGEE. V lost 3 bases and J 6 bases, leaving 17 bases between the germline ends. CDR3 length equals 15 residues. CDR3 nucleotide sequence: TGTGCCAGCAGCGCCCCAGACAGAGACGGCGATACGCAGTATTTT. Translating gives CASSAPDRDGDTQYF.

As DNA, the CDR3 is TGTGCCAGCCGACCTAGTCGTGGCGGGCCAGATACGCAGTATTTT. Amino acids: CASRPSRGGPDTQYF. The chain uses TRBV2 and TRBJ2-3; tentative D call: TRBD2 (5 bases). Per germline, CDR1 SNHLY and CDR2 FYNNEI. V gave up 8 bases and J gave up 4 bases, with 19 bases separating them. The CDR3 sequence is 15 residues long.

The chain has TRBV5-6 and TRBJ1-3, with 8 bases identical to TRBD1. V gave up 3 bases and J gave up 4 bases; unmatched junction bases: 6. The CDR3 totals 15 residues. Germline values: CDR1 SGHDT, CDR2 YYEEEE. As DNA, the CDR3 is TGTGCCAGCAGCTCTTCAGGGGGCCCCGGAAACACCATATATTTT. It encodes CASSSSGGPGNTIYF.

The J gene is TRBJ2-5, the V gene TRBV28, with 9 bases identical to TRBD1. Germline trimming cut 2 bases from V and 4 bases from J; bases unmatched to any gene: 14. The CDR3 loop spans 18 amino acids. Germline V lookup: CDR1 MDHEN, CDR2 SYDVKM. For the CDR3, the DNA is TGTGCCAGCAGTTTAGCCGGGACAGGGTTGGGGCCCTCAGAGACCCAGTACTTC. Translating it yields CASSLAGTGLGPSETQYF.

The rearrangement links TRBV5-5 to TRBJ1-1; the D is unclear. The CDR3 totals 13 residues. The V gene's germline CDR1 is SGHKS and CDR2 YYEKEE (reference sequence). The ends were cut back, 0 bases at V and 2 bases at J, with 5 bases in the middle. In DNA form, the CDR3 reads TGTGCCAGCAGCTTGGGTGTTAACACTGAAGCTTTCTTT. This sequence encodes CASSLGVNTEAFF.

This clone was detected only once. The rearrangement links TRBV7-9 to TRBJ2-7; possible D gene TRBD2, 5 bases. Germline values: CDR1 SEHNR, CDR2 FQNEAQ (reference sequence). The CDR3 extends over 13 amino acids. V was cut by 5 bases and J by 2 bases, with 10 bases left in between. CDR3: CASSLAGAYEQYF. DNA for the CDR3: TGTGCCAGCAGCCTGGCCGGGGCCTACGAGCAGTACTTC.

V is TRBV11-2 and J is TRBJ2-3; D gene ambiguous. V lost 1 base and J 3 bases, leaving 17 bases between the germline ends. The CDR3 runs to 17 residues. Germline V gene data show CDR1 as SGHAT and CDR2 as FQNNGV. The CDR3 reads CASSLGTMSDNTDTQYF. CDR3 DNA sequence: TGTGCCAGCAGCTTAGGTACGATGAGCGACAATACAGATACGCAGTATTTT.

The chain joins TRBV7-9 to TRBJ2-7; 13 positions match TRBD2. The V gene end was trimmed by 5 bases and the J gene end by 0 bases; junction bases not matched to a gene: 10. Germline assignment: CDR1 SEHNR and CDR2 FQNEAQ (reference sequence). The CDR3 runs 18 residues. CDR3 amino acids: CASSQGGLAGTSSYEQYF. The CDR3 DNA sequence: TGTGCCAGCAGCCAGGGGGGACTAGCGGGGACCAGCTCCTACGAGCAGTACTTC. The full variable domain, with the rest looked up from reference TRBV7-9 and TRBJ2-7, is DTGVSQNPRHKITKRGQNVTFRCDPISEHNRLYWYRQTLGQGPEFLTYFQNEAQLEKSRLLSDRFSAERPKGSFSTLEIQRTEQGDSAMYLCASSQGGLAGTSSYEQYFGPGTRLTVT.

The chain joins TRBV9 to TRBJ2-3; 10 bases match TRBD2. CDR1 and CDR2 (germline): SGDLS, YYNGEE. The CDR3 length is 15 residues. V lost 4 bases and J lost 2; bases outside the gene matches: 4. The CDR3 protein is CASSPGTSATDTQYF. In DNA form, the CDR3 reads TGTGCCAGCAGCCCAGGGACTAGCGCCACAGATACGCAGTATTTT.

CDR3 coding DNA: TGTGCCAGCAGCAGATGGACAGTTAACACCGGGGAGCTGTTTTTT. It yields the protein CASSRWTVNTGELFF. The rearrangement joins TRBV5-6 to TRBJ2-2; weak D call: TRBD1 (6 bases). CDR1 and CDR2 (germline): SGHDT, YYEEEE. V dropped 4 bases and J dropped 2 bases, with 12 bases sitting between them. The CDR3 is 15 residues long.

V usage is TRBV6-5 and J usage is TRBJ1-1; possibly TRBD1 for D (6 bases). The CDR3 has 11 amino acids. The V end was cut by 6 bases, the J end by 6 bases, with 8 bases between. Germline CDR1 and CDR2: MNHEY and SVGAGI. The chain's CDR3 is CASRDSSEAFF. The CDR3 DNA is TGTGCCAGCAGGGACAGCTCTGAAGCTTTCTTT.

The V and J genes are TRBV7-9 and TRBJ1-1, with a possible D match to TRBD1 (5 bases). Germline V gene data show CDR1 as SEHNR and CDR2 as FQNEAQ (reference sequence). V was clipped by 5 bases and J by 5 bases, with 12 bases between them. CDR3 length: 13 residues. The CDR3 sequence is CASSPPGITEAFF. For the CDR3, the DNA is TGTGCCAGCAGCCCTCCAGGGATTACTGAAGCTTTCTTT.

The rearrangement links TRBV30 to TRBJ1-5, with a possible D match to TRBD1 (5 bases). V lost 0 bases and J 1 base, leaving 10 bases between the germline ends. This CDR3 has 15 amino acids. The germline CDR1 and CDR2 sequences are GTSNPN and SVGIG (reference sequence). CDR3 region: CAWSVLAGSNQPQHF. The CDR3 DNA sequence: TGTGCCTGGAGTGTACTTGCAGGGAGCAATCAGCCCCAGCATTTT.

The chain joins TRBV29-1 to TRBJ2-7, with 15 bases lining up with TRBD2. CDR3 length: 15 amino acids. Germline V gives CDR1 SQVTM, CDR2 ANQGSEA. V trimming: 1 base; J trimming: 6 bases; junction bases outside the gene matches: 4. The CDR3 loop is CSVEGGLAGGGEQYF. Written as DNA, the CDR3 is TGCAGCGTTGAAGGCGGACTAGCGGGAGGGGGCGAGCAGTACTTC.

This chain connects TRBV9 to TRBJ1-5; D not resolved. Per the germline V gene, CDR1 is SGDLS and CDR2 is YYNGEE. V lost 3 bases to trimming and J lost 6 bases, with 13 bases between them. The CDR3 is made up of 14 amino acids. The CDR3 region is CASSAGVTGQPQHF. CDR3 sequence (DNA): TGTGCCAGCAGCGCCGGGGTAACGGGTCAGCCCCAGCATTTT. Filled out from reference TRBV9 and TRBJ1-5, the complete variable domain reads DSGVTQTPKHLITATGQRVTLRCSPRSGDLSVYWYQQSLDQGLQFLIQYYNGEERAKGNILERFSAQQFPDLHSELNLSSLELGDSALYFCASSAGVTGQPQHFGDGTRLSIL.

The chain is built from TRBV6-6 and TRBJ2-3; D not resolved. The CDR3 has 13 residues. Germline lookup yields CDR1 MNHNY and CDR2 SVGAGI (reference sequence). V lost 6 bases to trimming and J lost 1 base, with 8 bases between them. The CDR3 nucleotides are TGTGCCAGCAGCTTCCTTCGCACAGATACGCAGTATTTT. It encodes CASSFLRTDTQYF.

The V and J genes are TRBV7-3 and TRBJ1-1; the match to TRBD1 covers 8 bases. With V trimmed by 0 bases and J by 5 bases, 8 bases remained unmatched. Per germline, CDR1 SGHTA and CDR2 FQGTGA. The length of the CDR3 is 16 residues. The CDR3 sequence: CASSLTAGGEGTEAFF. CDR3 sequence (DNA): TGTGCCAGCAGCTTAACGGCAGGGGGCGAGGGTACTGAAGCTTTCTTT.